These 28 T cell receptor beta chains share one sample of origin, sequenced in a study of cytomegalovirus exposure and HLA in healthy donors. PCR used 60 Vbeta primers and 13 Jbeta primers. Sequencing was performed with immunoSEQ multiplex PCR; in TCRdb, only in-frame clones are kept and a portion is missing. This table holds roughly 180,000 clones, approximately 81% found once. Specimen: PBMCs. Every receptor here comes from a male donor in good health and CMV-seronegative.

The chain has TRBV19 and TRBJ1-5; 8 nucleotides line up with TRBD1. The CDR3 totals 16 residues. Germline V lookup: CDR1 LNHDA, CDR2 SQIVND (reference sequence). The J segment lost 2 bases and the V segment lost 0 bases, leaving 3 bases of the junction unmatched. Here the CDR3 reads CASSIDATGGNQPQHF. In DNA, the CDR3 is TGTGCCAGTAGTATAGATGCGACAGGGGGCAATCAGCCCCAGCATTTT.

The genes are TRBV6-1 and TRBJ1-6, with D perhaps matching TRBD1 (5 bases). CDR1 MNHNS and CDR2 SASEGT come from the germline V gene. The ends were cut back, 2 bases at V and 6 bases at J, with 17 bases in the middle. CDR3 length: 17 amino acids. CDR3: CASSEYVSGQGNSPLHF. The CDR3 DNA reads as TGTGCCAGCAGTGAATACGTCTCCGGTCAGGGTAATTCACCCCTCCACTTT.

CDR3 sequence reads: CATQKGEFGAFF. CDR3 DNA: TGTGCCACACAAAAGGGGGAATTCGGAGCTTTCTTT. V usage is TRBV10-3 and J usage is TRBJ1-1; tentatively, D is TRBD1 (6 bases). Germline V gene data show CDR1 as ENHRY and CDR2 as SYGVKD. The CDR3 is 12 residues long. The V and J ends lost 10 bases and 10 bases respectively, with 19 bases between them.

The gene calls are TRBV5-6 and TRBJ2-1; 7 bases line up with TRBD2. Trimming removed 1 base from V and 2 bases from J; junction bases left unmatched: 6. CDR3 size: 16 residues. The germline V gene encodes CDR1 SGHDT and CDR2 YYEEEE. The CDR3 coding sequence is TGTGCCAGCAGCTTGACGGGAGGACCGACCTACAATGAGCAGTTCTTC. As protein: CASSLTGGPTYNEQFF.

The rearrangement links TRBV5-6 to TRBJ1-2; D uncertain. This CDR3 is built from 14 residues. V lost 5 bases to trimming and J lost 8 bases, with 19 bases between them. CDR1 and CDR2 from the germline V gene are SGHDT and YYEEEE. The CDR3 sequence: CASSPGPSSGGYTF. CDR3 DNA: TGTGCCAGCAGTCCCGGGCCCTCCTCGGGGGGCTACACCTTC.

CDR3 DNA: TGCAGCGCCGGGGACAGTGAAGCTTTCTTT. It specifies CSAGDSEAFF. V is TRBV29-1 and J is TRBJ1-1, with 7 positions matching TRBD1. There are 10 residues in the CDR3. V lost 7 bases, J lost 7 bases, and 3 bases stayed unmatched. Germline V gene lookup returns CDR1 SQVTM and CDR2 ANQGSEA.

The V call is TRBV6-1, the J call TRBJ1-4; 7 bases align to TRBD1. CDR3 length: 14 amino acids. Trimming cost V 7 bases and J 6 bases; bases outside gene matches: 8. Germline V lookup: CDR1 MNHNS, CDR2 SASEGT. CDR3 amino acids: CASTSRQGDEKLFF. The CDR3 DNA follows: TGTGCCAGCACCAGCCGACAGGGTGATGAAAAACTGTTTTTT.

J is TRBJ1-5 and V is TRBV7-9; TRBD1 matches 8 bases. The V gene end was trimmed by 11 bases and the J gene end by 4 bases; junction bases not matched to a gene: 4. Germline-derived CDR1 and CDR2 are SEHNR and FQNEAQ (reference sequence). This CDR3 is 12 amino acids long. CDR3 DNA: TGTGCCGGGCAGGGGGCTAATCAGCCCCAGCATTTT. This sequence encodes CAGQGANQPQHF.

This clone appeared once. The chain employs TRBV7-3 and TRBJ1-1; 9 nucleotides agree with TRBD1. The CDR3 consists of 15 residues. V shed 4 bases, J shed 4 bases, and the junction held 7 bases outside the gene matches. CDR1 is SGHTA and CDR2 is FQGTGA in the germline V gene. The CDR3 is CASSSGTGHSTEAFF. The DNA of the CDR3 is TGTGCCAGCAGCTCCGGGACAGGGCATTCCACTGAAGCTTTCTTT.

The CDR3 spells CASRQANYGYTF. The CDR3 DNA reads TGTGCCAGTAGACAGGCTAACTATGGCTACACCTTC. The chain couples TRBV27 to TRBJ1-2; D possibly corresponds to TRBD1 (6 bases). CDR3 length equals 12 residues. V was cut by 9 bases and J by 0 bases, with 8 bases left in between. In germline, CDR1 is MNHEY, CDR2 SMNVEV (reference sequence).

The chain links TRBV18 to TRBJ1-6; D may be TRBD1 (5 bases). This CDR3 has 16 amino acids. Germline values: CDR1 KGHSH, CDR2 LQKENI. V was clipped by 10 bases and J by 0 bases, with 16 bases between them. DNA for the CDR3: TGTGCCACACGGGAGCGGGGGAGCTCCTATAATTCACCCCTCCACTTT. Encoded protein: CATRERGSSYNSPLHF.

This chain connects TRBV19 to TRBJ1-3, with 8 bases lining up with TRBD1. Germline lookup yields CDR1 LNHDA and CDR2 SQIVND (reference sequence). The ends lost 8 bases at V and 3 bases at J; junction bases unmatched: 6. This CDR3 comprises 14 residues. Here the CDR3 DNA reads TGTGCCAGTCGGGACAGGTTGGGTGGAAACACCATATATTTT. Translating it yields CASRDRLGGNTIYF.

The CDR3, as DNA: TGTGCCAGCAGCCGATTTGGACAGGGGGCTGCAGATACGCAGTATTTT. Translating it yields CASSRFGQGAADTQYF. The chain couples TRBV7-3 to TRBJ2-3, with 11 bases aligning to TRBD1. The CDR3 length is 16 residues. J gave up 4 bases and V 5 bases, and 8 bases lay outside the gene matches. CDR1 is SGHTA and CDR2 is FQGTGA in the germline V gene.

This chain uses TRBV4-3 with TRBJ2-7, with 10 bases lining up with TRBD2. Germline lookup yields CDR1 LGHNA and CDR2 YSLEER. V was pared by 3 bases and J by 2 bases, with 10 bases of the junction left unmatched. The CDR3 contains 17 residues. DNA for the CDR3: TGCGCCAGCAGCCAGGAAAAACTAGCGGGAAACACCTACGAGCAGTACTTC. Residues: CASSQEKLAGNTYEQYF.

The chain carries TRBV6-5 and TRBJ2-7, with 8 bases that match TRBD1. The CDR3 contains 15 residues. Germline CDR1 reads MNHEY; CDR2 reads SVGAGI. With V trimmed by 2 bases and J by 5 bases, 8 bases remained unmatched. CDR3 residues: CASSYNTGQAHEQYF. The CDR3 DNA sequence: TGTGCCAGCAGTTACAATACGGGACAGGCCCACGAGCAGTACTTC.

This chain links TRBV28 with TRBJ2-5; D may be TRBD2 (7 bases). Gene TRBJ2-7 matches the end of the DNA better, so the J call may be wrong. The CDR3 has 15 amino acids. The germline gives CDR1 MDHEN, CDR2 SYDVKM. The chain's CDR3 is CASSLGRGTSYEQYF. The DNA for the CDR3 is TGTGCCAGCAGTTTGGGGAGGGGGACCTCCTACGAGCAGTACTTC.

The genes are TRBV27 and TRBJ1-1; D gene uncertain. CDR3 size: 14 residues. V was cut by 6 bases and J by 6 bases, with 17 bases left in between. Germline V gene lookup returns CDR1 MNHEY and CDR2 SMNVEV (reference sequence). Here the CDR3 DNA reads TGTGCCAGCAGATATATAGCGGCAGCCGCTGAAGCTTTCTTT. Its translation is CASRYIAAAAEAFF.

This clone was recorded once. The CDR3 nucleotides read TGTGCCAGCAGCCCGAAGACAGCCAACCTATACACCGGGGAGCTGTTTTTT. This codes for CASSPKTANLYTGELFF. The chain combines TRBV7-9 with TRBJ2-2; perhaps TRBD1 as D (5 bases). The ends were cut back, 5 bases at V and 3 bases at J, with 19 bases in the middle. The CDR3 consists of 17 residues. Germline CDR1 reads SEHNR; CDR2 reads FQNEAQ (reference sequence).

J is TRBJ2-3 and V is TRBV5-1, with TRBD2 matching over 10 bases. The junction had 20 bases not matched to a gene; V was cut back by 3 bases and J by 4 bases. The CDR3 consists of 20 residues. CDR1 and CDR2 (germline): SGHRS, YFSETQ. The CDR3 spells CASSWPVGSGGSRRADTQYF. Here the CDR3 DNA reads TGCGCCAGCAGCTGGCCCGTAGGTAGCGGGGGGTCTCGCCGGGCAGATACGCAGTATTTT.

This clone has only one observation. The chain is built from TRBV29-1 and TRBJ2-6, with 7 positions matching TRBD2. Trimming cost V 4 bases and J 0 bases; bases outside gene matches: 6. The germline V gene encodes CDR1 SQVTM and CDR2 ANQGSEA. The CDR3 extends over 16 amino acids. The DNA for the CDR3 is TGCAGCGTTGGGGGGGGAGGTTCCTCTGGGGCCAACGTCCTGACTTTC. It encodes CSVGGGGSSGANVLTF.

V gene TRBV6-5 combines with J gene TRBJ1-5; weak D call: TRBD1 (6 bases). Germline V gene data show CDR1 as MNHEY and CDR2 as SVGAGI. Trimming left V 4 bases short and J 5 bases short, with 12 bases between. The CDR3 extends over 14 amino acids. This CDR3 is CASSSLTGYQPQHF. The CDR3 nucleotides are TGTGCCAGCAGTTCTTTAACAGGGTATCAGCCCCAGCATTTT.

The chain couples TRBV18 to TRBJ2-7; 10 positions match TRBD2. With 2 bases clipped from V and 0 bases from J, the junction kept 4 bases outside the gene matches. Per the germline V gene, CDR1 is KGHSH and CDR2 is LQKENI. The CDR3 totals 16 residues. The CDR3 is CASSPSSGSSSYEQYF. The CDR3 nucleotides read TGTGCCAGCTCACCATCTAGCGGGAGCAGCTCCTACGAGCAGTACTTC.

The rearrangement joins TRBV9 to TRBJ1-2; no clear D gene. CDR1 SGDLS and CDR2 YYNGEE come from the germline V gene. Deletions cut 2 bases from V and 1 base from J, with 9 bases between. The CDR3 runs 14 residues. DNA for the CDR3: TGTGCCAGCAGCGTTGGGCAGGATAACTATGGCTACACCTTC. Its translation is CASSVGQDNYGYTF.

V is TRBV27 and J is TRBJ2-1, with 7 bases that match TRBD2. J lost 2 bases, V lost 5 bases, and 6 bases had no gene match. CDR3 length: 15 residues. Germline assignment: CDR1 MNHEY and CDR2 SMNVEV (reference sequence). The CDR3 coding sequence is TGTGCCAGCAGTCTACTAGCGCCCCCCTACAATGAGCAGTTCTTC. Residues: CASSLLAPPYNEQFF.

A note on this clone: One end of the junction varies from germline; a read error may be responsible. This sample also contains other DNA sequences that code for the same CDR3. V is TRBV9 and J is TRBJ2-2, with a tentative D call TRBD1 (6 bases). Germline V gives CDR1 SGDLS, CDR2 YYNGEE. CDR3 length: 16 residues. The CDR3 region has the DNA TGTGCCAGCAGCGAAACAGGGCGAGGTAACACCGGCGAGCTGTTTTTT. This translates into CASSETGRGNTGELFF.

The V call is TRBV7-6, the J call TRBJ2-3; possible D gene TRBD2, 5 bases. V lost 3 bases and J 8 bases, leaving 15 bases between the germline ends. In germline, CDR1 is SGHVS, CDR2 FNYEAQ. There are 14 residues in the CDR3. CDR3 coding DNA: TGTGCCAGCAGCTTGATACTAGATTCGGGTACGCAGTATTTT. Translation: CASSLILDSGTQYF.

This chain links TRBV4-1 with TRBJ1-6; 11 nucleotides agree with TRBD1. V lost 3 bases and J lost 6; bases outside the gene matches: 7. The CDR3 sequence is 17 residues long. CDR1 is MGHRA and CDR2 is YSYEKL in the germline V gene. In DNA form, the CDR3 reads TGCGCCAGCAGCCACGCCGGACAGGGGGCTAGTAATTCACCCCTCCACTTT. Protein product: CASSHAGQGASNSPLHF.

The genes are TRBV5-5 and TRBJ1-1; TRBD1 matches at 7 bases. With 4 bases clipped from V and 3 bases from J, the junction kept 3 bases outside the gene matches. The CDR3 is 13 amino acids. Germline values: CDR1 SGHKS, CDR2 YYEKEE (reference sequence). The CDR3 sequence is CASSPDRDTEAFF. The CDR3 coding sequence is TGTGCCAGCAGCCCAGACAGGGACACTGAAGCTTTCTTT.